This entry lists 6 T cell receptor beta chains sequenced from one sample in a study of yellow fever vaccine responses in identical twins. TCRdb processed the RT-PCR reads anew with MiXCR; each CDR3 protein has one entry. The table lists approximately 32,000 distinct CDR3 sequences, 60% of them singletons. This sample comprised T cells from blood (PBMCs), unsorted or a sorted subset (not recorded which), obtained before or after yellow fever vaccination (not recorded which). The receptor set was obtained from a woman aged 18 to 35 who received the yellow fever vaccine.

This clonotype has more than one count but fewer than ten. This chain connects TRBV20-1 to TRBJ2-7, with D perhaps matching TRBD2 (5 bases). From germline, CDR1 is DFQATT and CDR2 SNEGSKA (reference sequence). This CDR3 contains 14 residues. Trimming shortened V by 7 bases and J by 4 bases, and 20 bases separated the two germline ends. The CDR3 region is CSVVPPASSYEQYF. The CDR3 DNA reads TGCAGTGTAGTCCCCCCGGCTAGCAGTTACGAGCAGTACTTC.

V and J are TRBV18 and TRBJ2-2; perhaps TRBD1 as D (5 bases). The V gene's germline CDR1 is KGHSH and CDR2 LQKENI. The ends were cut back, 1 base at V and 0 bases at J, with 15 bases in the middle. This CDR3 is 18 amino acids long. The CDR3 protein is CASSPLTAGPTNTGELFF. As DNA, the CDR3 is TGTGCCAGCTCACCACTGACAGCAGGTCCAACGAACACCGGGGAGCTGTTTTTT.

The chain's CDR3 is CAIGDGMNTEAFF. In DNA form, the CDR3 reads TGTGCCATCGGGGACGGCATGAACACTGAAGCTTTCTTT. V usage is TRBV10-3 and J usage is TRBJ1-1, with D possibly being TRBD1 (5 bases). Germline V lookup: CDR1 ENHRY, CDR2 SYGVKD. This CDR3 region has 13 residues. Trimming cost V 8 bases and J 0 bases, with 10 bases left between them.

V gene TRBV15 combines with J gene TRBJ1-1; D may be TRBD1 (6 bases). V was trimmed by 4 bases and J by 7 bases, leaving 10 bases between them. Germline CDR1 reads LNHNV; CDR2 reads YYDKDF (reference sequence). The CDR3 sequence is 12 residues long. CDR3 region: CATSIDRSEAFF. The CDR3 DNA reads TGTGCCACCAGCATCGACAGGAGTGAAGCTTTCTTT.

This clonotype was counted only a few times. This sequence joins TRBV11-1 and TRBJ2-1; D uncertain. This CDR3 spans 12 amino acids. V shed 1 base and J shed 7 bases, with 5 bases lying between them. Germline V lookup: CDR1 SGHAT, CDR2 FQDESV (reference sequence). CDR3 in DNA: TGTGCCAGCAGCTTAGTTGGGAATGAGCAGTTCTTC. This encodes CASSLVGNEQFF. The complete variable domain, with remaining parts taken from reference TRBV11-1 and TRBJ2-1, reads EAEVAQSPRYKITEKSQAVAFWCDPISGHATLYWYRQILGQGPELLVQFQDESVVDDSQLPKDRFSAERLKGVDSTLKIQPAELGDSAMYLCASSLVGNEQFFGPGTRLTVL.

The table lists this clonotype with a few counts. The rearrangement joins TRBV24-1 to TRBJ2-7, with 8 bases matching TRBD1. Trimming took 8 bases from V and 4 from J; bases not matched to a gene: 9. The CDR3 is 14 residues long. Germline loops: CDR1 KGHDR, CDR2 SFDVKD. CDR3 sequence (DNA): TGTGCCACCAAGGAAGGACAGGGCAGGTACGAGCAGTACGTC. Its protein product is CATKEGQGRYEQYV.